What follows are 13 T cell receptor beta chains derived from one specimen sequenced in a study of T cell repertoires in cytomegalovirus infection. Their antigen targets remain unknown. TCRdb re-called the reads with MiXCR, one entry per CDR3 protein. Of 450,000 to 600,000 distinct CDR3 sequences listed, under 45% are singletons. The sequencing here drew on cultured PBMCs, taken from culture after CMV antigen stimulation. All receptors come from a human donor in good health (CMV status not recorded). Some clones in this sample may be carry-over from other donors' samples.

The chain has TRBV6-1 and TRBJ1-5; perhaps TRBD1 as D (5 bases). This CDR3 has 15 amino acids. The ends were cut back, 6 bases at V and 5 bases at J, with 17 bases in the middle. Germline V gene data show CDR1 as MNHNS and CDR2 as SASEGT. The CDR3 spells CASRGGGLRDQPQHF. DNA for the CDR3: TGTGCCAGCAGGGGGGGAGGACTTAGGGATCAGCCCCAGCATTTT.

This clonotype showed up many times. V usage is TRBV7-2 and J usage is TRBJ2-5; 14 bases are a match to TRBD2. The CDR3 is 16 residues long. The V and J ends lost 1 base and 2 bases, in that order; junction bases with no gene match: 0. Germline CDR1 reads SGHTA; CDR2 reads FQGNSA. This chain's CDR3 is CASSLGLAGGQETQYF. The CDR3 region has the DNA TGTGCCAGCAGCTTAGGACTAGCGGGAGGGCAAGAGACCCAGTACTTC. The full variable domain, in which reference TRBV7-2 and TRBJ2-5 provide the parts outside the CDR3, is GAGVSQSPSNKVTEKGKDVELRCDPISGHTALYWYRQSLGQGLEFLIYFQGNSAPDKSGLPSDRFSAERTGGSVSTLTIQRTQQEDSAVYLCASSLGLAGGQETQYFGPGTRLLVL.

This clonotype was found a few times. V usage is TRBV20-1 and J usage is TRBJ1-2; D remains ambiguous. The CDR3 loop spans 12 amino acids. Germline CDR1 reads DFQATT; CDR2 reads SNEGSKA (reference sequence). The V and J ends lost 7 bases and 4 bases respectively, with 13 bases between them. CDR3 residues: CSVWNLSYGYTF. The CDR3 nucleotides read TGCAGTGTGTGGAACCTTTCCTATGGCTACACCTTC.

The J gene is TRBJ2-2, the V gene TRBV6-5; D might be TRBD1 or TRBD2, each matching 5 bases. V was trimmed by 2 bases and J by 4 bases, leaving 11 bases between them. The germline CDR1 and CDR2 sequences are MNHEY and SVGAGI. This CDR3 comprises 15 residues. CDR3 sequence: CASSYVRGGTGELFF. The CDR3 region has the DNA TGTGCCAGCAGTTACGTCCGGGGCGGCACCGGGGAGCTGTTTTTT.

The rearrangement uses TRBV4-1 and TRBJ2-3; 9 bases are shared with TRBD1. J was trimmed by 5 bases and V by 2 bases; bases with no gene match: 11. The CDR3 sequence is 17 residues long. Germline CDR1 is MGHRA and CDR2 is YSYEKL. CDR3 sequence reads: CASSQSIPGQGVDTQYF. CDR3 DNA: TGCGCCAGCAGCCAATCAATACCGGGACAGGGAGTAGATACGCAGTATTTT.

In its sample, this clonotype was seen a few times. The chain joins TRBV27 to TRBJ2-2, with D unclear. This CDR3 spans 13 amino acids. Germline values: CDR1 MNHEY, CDR2 SMNVEV (reference sequence). V was pared by 7 bases and J by 0 bases, with 6 bases between. The CDR3 sequence: CASNTANTGELFF. Here the CDR3 DNA reads TGTGCCAGCAACACCGCGAACACCGGGGAGCTGTTTTTT.

This clonotype appeared a few times. The genes are TRBV6-5 and TRBJ2-5; TRBD2 is a possible D gene (6 bases). This CDR3 has 17 residues. V shed 5 bases and J shed 4 bases, with 23 bases lying between them. Germline V gives CDR1 MNHEY, CDR2 SVGAGI. CDR3 nucleotide sequence: TGTGCCAGCAGTCGGTTGGCCGGGCCGGGGAGGCGAGAGACCCAGTACTTC. Translating gives CASSRLAGPGRRETQYF.

V usage is TRBV20-1 and J usage is TRBJ2-3; 7 bases line up with TRBD2. The CDR3 contains 13 residues. Germline V gene data show CDR1 as DFQATT and CDR2 as SNEGSKA (reference sequence). Trimming cost V 6 bases and J 2 bases; bases outside gene matches: 5. The CDR3 sequence: CSASLAVTDTQYF. The CDR3 DNA is TGCAGTGCCTCCCTAGCGGTCACAGATACGCAGTATTTT.

This rearrangement joins TRBV27 to TRBJ2-1; 7 bases align to TRBD1. The CDR3 contains 16 residues. CDR1 is MNHEY and CDR2 is SMNVEV in the germline V gene (reference sequence). The V and J ends lost 7 bases and 10 bases, in that order; junction bases with no gene match: 19. The CDR3, as DNA: TGTGCCAGCACCTCTCCGTCCCGGGACAGTCGGAGGGAGCAGTTCTTC. Its translation: CASTSPSRDSRREQFF.

This clonotype was found once. A much larger clone differs by one base, so this may be a read error. V is TRBV7-2 and J is TRBJ2-7; the D gene is possibly TRBD1 (5 bases). Trimming pared 6 bases from V and 5 bases from J, leaving 8 bases between. There are 11 residues in the CDR3. CDR1 is SGHTA and CDR2 is FQGNSA in the germline V gene. The DNA for the CDR3 is TGTGCCAGCAGGCAGGGCGACGAGCAGTACTTC. Translated: CASRQGDEQYF.

The sample holds many counts of this clonotype. The V and J genes are TRBV7-2 and TRBJ1-1; no reliable D call. CDR1 is SGHTA, CDR2 FQGNSA, per germline. The CDR3 is made up of 14 amino acids. V lost 3 bases and J lost 7, with 15 bases in between. CDR3 coding DNA: TGTGCCAGCAGCTTTACGGGGTTGAGGAATGAAGCTTTCTTT. Translated: CASSFTGLRNEAFF.

V usage is TRBV11-2 and J usage is TRBJ2-3, with 12 bases identical to TRBD2. The CDR3 spans 16 residues. Unmatched junction bases numbered 6, after V lost 8 bases and J lost 0 bases. Germline CDR1 and CDR2: SGHAT and FQNNGV. In DNA form, the CDR3 reads TGTGCCAGCGCATCAGGACTAGCGGGAAGCACAGATACGCAGTATTTT. Protein product: CASASGLAGSTDTQYF.

The chain is built from TRBV6-1 and TRBJ1-2, with D uncertain. Trimming left V 2 bases short and J 0 bases short, with 10 bases between. Germline assignment: CDR1 MNHNS and CDR2 SASEGT. The CDR3 is 15 residues long. The CDR3 DNA follows: TGTGCCAGCAGTGAATTTCGTACTTCTAACTATGGCTACACCTTC. This encodes CASSEFRTSNYGYTF.